This T cell receptor (beta chain) was observed in a study of molecular identifiers for immune sequencing clone quantification. The V and J ends lost 1 base and 6 bases respectively, with 12 bases between them. The CDR3 spans 14 residues. About this clonotype: Since a much larger clone is just one base distant, this may be a read error.

TCRdb processed the PCR reads anew with MiXCR; each CDR3 protein has one entry. Here the sample spans tens of thousands of distinct CDR3 sequences, approximately 21% being singletons. The source of this sequence is a human donor in good health. Some libraries in this study had Jurkat cell RNA spiked in. Sequences were obtained from naive CD8+ T cells from blood, with Jurkat cell RNA spiked in. The subset denotes: FACS-sorted CD8+CD4-CCR7+CD45RA+ naive T cells. V and J are TRBV12-3 or TRBV12-4 and TRBJ2-5; D gene ambiguous. The CDR3 DNA follows: TGTGCCAGCAGTTTAGAGTGGTCCCGGCAGACCCAGTACTTC. Translating it yields CASSLEWSRQTQYF.